A selection of T cell receptor beta chains follows, all from one sample in a study of T cells in Graves' hyperthyroidism and ophthalmopathy. TCRdb reprocessed the multiplex PCR reads via MiXCR and lists one record per CDR3 protein. The sample shows about 700,000 distinct CDR3 sequences, around 15% of them seen only once. Source material: blood. The receptor source for this set is a woman aged 18-35 years with Graves' hyperthyroidism. The CDR3 runs from the conserved cysteine through the conserved F or W.

>TRBV7-2
CASSLARGRKGSYEQYF
>TRBV25-1
CASNQRGGRNEQFF
>TRBV2
CASRRVGRGAFF
>TRBV19
CASSISWGSSTDTQYF
>TRBV7-2
CASSLRRGYGNQPQHF
>TRBV7-3
CASSQNPLAGGAGELFF
>TRBV3-1
CASSQERLVPYNEQFF
>TRBV5-1
CASSLVGAGGGTDTQYF
>TRBV27
CASSGGHPSYNEQFF
>TRBV6-1
CASSEDRVNTEAFF
>TRBV13
CASSLRLAGATDTQYF
>TRBV7-9
CASSLALPAPYEQYF
>TRBV7-9
CASSLGPQTLVEKLFF
>TRBV12-3/TRBV12-4
CASSRVGGQYF
>TRBV27
CASSFRGGGSPLHF
>TRBV14
CASSLGGTGYEKLFF
>TRBV7-9
CASSSSRTSTNTGELFF
>TRBV27
CASSLWLPGLNNEQFF
>TRBV2
CASSQGFLNTEAFF
>TRBV12-3/TRBV12-4
CASSRQGQETQYF
>TRBV4-3
CASSQAGTPGYGYTF
>TRBV5-1
CASSLHGYEQYF
>TRBV7-9
CASSLVGYTDTQYF
>TRBV24-1
CATSDRKRGTDTQYF
>TRBV11-2
CASSPSGIGGELFF
>TRBV27
CASGSRGQGRHQPQHF
>TRBV6-6
CASSYPLAVPSTDTQYF
>TRBV9
CASSVVGVDGYTF
>TRBV19
CASSIWREKRGPQHF
>TRBV7-2
CASSLVVGALSTDTQYF
>TRBV6-1
CASSDPLGSDYNEQFF
>TRBV11-2
CASSLGAVHEQFF
>TRBV20-1
CSACPPGLENNEQFF
>TRBV11-2
CASSHLTWTSGRSPYEQYF
>TRBV19
CASSISPGSYSNQPQHF
>TRBV4-1
CASSQESHHEQYF
>TRBV12-3/TRBV12-4
CASSRGQGAASGYTF
>TRBV20-1
CSAAPVGRSSYNEQFF
>TRBV30
CASRLAGSTDTQYF
>TRBV5-1
CASSLALGGYYGYTF
>TRBV6-2/TRBV6-3
CASTTLRANEQFF
>TRBV20-1
CSARDRGREDTGELFF
>TRBV20-1
CSAKTEREVEQFF